The rows below give T cell receptor beta chains drawn from one sample of a study of graft-versus-host responses after intestinal transplantation. Sequenced by immunoSEQ multiplex PCR; TCRdb stores in-frame clones only, minus some. In the table there are tens of thousands of clones, approximately 92% of which are singletons. These receptors are not linked to any known antigen. The sample was unstimulated CD8+ T cells sorted from spleen or lymph node cells, taken before intestinal transplant. These receptors were taken from a human donor who received an intestinal transplant. CDR3s leave out the opening cysteine and the closing phenylalanine or tryptophan. The order of the fields is D gene, J gene, V gene, CDR3 protein. The D gene is left open where the match is weak.

d_gene: -; j_gene: TRBJ1-1; v_gene: TRBV19; CDR3aa: ATQPTLGGTEAF
d_gene: TRBD1; j_gene: TRBJ2-7; v_gene: TRBV27; CDR3aa: ASSFQGAHEQY
d_gene: TRBD1; j_gene: TRBJ1-1; v_gene: TRBV5-6; CDR3aa: ASSREGDRIMNTEAF
d_gene: TRBD2; j_gene: TRBJ2-1; v_gene: TRBV27; CDR3aa: ASSLPLGRGYNEQF
d_gene: -; j_gene: TRBJ1-5; v_gene: TRBV23-1; CDR3aa: ASSQSPRASNQPQH
d_gene: -; j_gene: TRBJ2-1; v_gene: TRBV6-6; CDR3aa: ASSPGNHNEQF
d_gene: TRBD1; j_gene: TRBJ2-7; v_gene: TRBV13; CDR3aa: ASSWGQGVYEQY
d_gene: -; j_gene: TRBJ1-1; v_gene: TRBV19; CDR3aa: ASSVWEGNTEAF
d_gene: -; j_gene: TRBJ2-7; v_gene: TRBV7-9; CDR3aa: ASSFTGRGAIAFSYEQY
d_gene: TRBD2; j_gene: TRBJ2-3; v_gene: TRBV27; CDR3aa: ASSPIAGEGTDTQY
d_gene: TRBD1; j_gene: TRBJ2-3; v_gene: TRBV19; CDR3aa: ASSIETGWDTQY
d_gene: -; j_gene: TRBJ1-2; v_gene: TRBV29-1; CDR3aa: SSKTEYNYGYT
d_gene: -; j_gene: TRBJ1-1; v_gene: TRBV7-9; CDR3aa: ASSQSGTEAF
d_gene: TRBD2; j_gene: TRBJ2-7; v_gene: TRBV27; CDR3aa: ASSLETSGTEQY
d_gene: -; j_gene: TRBJ1-1; v_gene: TRBV6-5; CDR3aa: ASSSAEGRVTEAF
d_gene: -; j_gene: TRBJ2-3; v_gene: TRBV23-1; CDR3aa: ASSQYPYTEDTQY
d_gene: -; j_gene: TRBJ1-1; v_gene: TRBV6-6; CDR3aa: ASSLQGAEAF
d_gene: -; j_gene: TRBJ1-5; v_gene: TRBV9; CDR3aa: ARALGRWSQH
d_gene: -; j_gene: TRBJ1-1; v_gene: TRBV7-2; CDR3aa: ASSPPQMNTEAF
d_gene: -; j_gene: TRBJ2-7; v_gene: TRBV6-6; CDR3aa: ASTETGTEQY